This T cell receptor beta chain was observed in a study of cytomegalovirus exposure and HLA in healthy donors. Across the whole study: Most genotyped donors, around four fifths of 350 to 500, had Caucasian-associated genetic ancestry.

Germline V gene lookup returns CDR1 LNHNV and CDR2 YYDKDF (reference sequence). The CDR3 has 14 amino acids. The germline V and J ends were trimmed by 3 bases and 8 bases, with 13 bases remaining between them. The study's findings and limits: In a later analysis, productive TCRs from donors in an Asian-associated ancestry cluster reportedly carried fewer N-insertions than the cohort mean. Later analysis identified a missense DCLRE1C variant that was linked to TCR beta V- and J-gene trimming. A later analysis found that most CMV-associated TCR beta chains appeared HLA-restricted.

PCR involved 60 Vbeta and 13 Jbeta primers. Data came from immunoSEQ multiplex PCR; TCRdb stores just in-frame clones and leaves some out. The sample yields roughly 150,000 clones, around four fifths seen once. On this clone: Its target is not known.

The sequenced material came from PBMCs. The chain joins TRBV15 to TRBJ1-4; D call uncertain. The clonotype was recovered from a boy aged 2 to 10 in good health and CMV-seronegative. DNA of the CDR3: TGTGCCACCAGCAGGCAACTCACGGGGGAAAAACTGTTTTTT. Its protein is CATSRQLTGEKLFF.